This TCR beta chain appears in the sequencing data of a study of T cell responses to AZD1222 COVID-19 vaccine. The overall study: Second doses were pooled across both intervals (about 4 or about 12 weeks). Study-level findings and limits: In the spike-specific TCR repertoire, nearly half reportedly target unmutated variant regions. Only a handful of people who got AZD1222 tested seropositive at baseline. Donors were largely white British and mainly female; clonal diversity was possibly underestimated.

CDR1 and CDR2 (germline): DFQATT, SNEGSKA (reference sequence). Trimming shortened V by 6 bases and J by 6 bases, and 8 bases separated the two germline ends. The CDR3 has 11 residues. Repertoires were generated with immunoSEQ multiplex PCR, while TCRdb's copy carries only in-frame clones and drops some. The sample has a few hundred thousand clones; over 85% are singletons. About this clone: No antigen is known for it. Other nucleotide sequences from this sample produce the same CDR3.

The input for sequencing was peripheral blood, taken on day 0 of AZD1222 vaccination. The rearrangement joins TRBV20-1 to TRBJ1-4; D is unresolved. The sequence was obtained from an adult in good health. CDR3 residues: CSAGDHEKLFF. CDR3 DNA sequence: TGCAGTGCGGGAGATCATGAAAAACTGTTTTTT.